What follows are 8 T cell receptor beta chains derived from one specimen sequenced in a study of blood T cells in healthy people across ages. A second PCR of roughly 7 to 11 cycles used a sample-barcoded 5' primer and a J-beta primer mix. In TCRdb, the 5' RACE reads were re-called with MiXCR into one record per CDR3 protein. The table lists fewer than 1.5 million distinct CDR3 sequences, 40% to 50% of them singletons. Source material: blood. These receptors all come from a woman under 30 in good health.

There are a few counts of this clonotype. The genes are TRBV27 and TRBJ2-1; possibly TRBD1 for D (6 bases). Germline CDR1 is MNHEY and CDR2 is SMNVEV (reference sequence). V lost 3 bases and J lost 7, with 10 bases in between. The CDR3 covers 13 residues. The CDR3 bases are TGTGCCAGCAGTTTTTCAGGGGTAAATGAGCAGTTCTTC. Amino acid sequence: CASSFSGVNEQFF.

This clonotype was seen only a few times. The chain joins TRBV4-1 to TRBJ2-7; 7 bases are a match to TRBD2. Germline V gene lookup returns CDR1 MGHRA and CDR2 YSYEKL. This CDR3 comprises 14 residues. The J segment lost 7 bases and the V segment lost 4 bases, leaving 10 bases of the junction unmatched. DNA of the CDR3: TGCGCCAGCAGCCCCGGCGGGAGTGGTAATGAGCAGTACTTC. Its protein is CASSPGGSGNEQYF.

The gene calls are TRBV4-1 and TRBJ2-7, with 9 bases identical to TRBD1. The germline V gene encodes CDR1 MGHRA and CDR2 YSYEKL. The CDR3 contains 15 residues. V dropped 5 bases and J dropped 5; count of bases not matched to a gene: 10. The CDR3: CASSMALDRGHEQYF. The DNA for the CDR3 is TGCGCCAGCAGCATGGCCCTGGACAGGGGCCACGAGCAGTACTTC.

The chain has TRBV20-1 and TRBJ2-1; D remains ambiguous. The V gene lost 2 bases and the J gene lost 0 bases, with 14 bases spanning the gap. The germline V gene has CDR1 DFQATT and CDR2 SNEGSKA (reference sequence). CDR3 length equals 16 residues. The CDR3 sequence is CSARMGGLTSYNEQFF. CDR3 nucleotide sequence: TGCAGTGCTAGAATGGGTGGTCTAACCTCCTACAATGAGCAGTTCTTC.

V and J are TRBV6-5 and TRBJ2-7; 8 bases are shared with TRBD1. The germline V gene encodes CDR1 MNHEY and CDR2 SVGAGI. V dropped 8 bases and J dropped 4; count of bases not matched to a gene: 16. CDR3 length equals 16 residues. The CDR3 is CASSTGPRTGLYEQYF. In nucleotides, the CDR3 is TGTGCCAGCTCAACTGGACCGAGGACAGGGTTGTACGAGCAGTACTTC.

This clonotype was counted between two and nine times. The chain joins TRBV27 to TRBJ1-2; D might be TRBD1 (6 bases). Germline V gene data show CDR1 as MNHEY and CDR2 as SMNVEV (reference sequence). The length of the CDR3 is 14 residues. With 5 bases removed from V and 4 bases from J, the gap between germline ends came to 14 bases. This CDR3 reads CASSPRGLVYGYTF. In DNA form, the CDR3 reads TGTGCCAGCAGTCCCCGGGGGCTAGTCTATGGCTACACCTTC.

This clonotype is a singleton in its sample. The chain uses TRBV30 and TRBJ1-4; the D is unclear. The CDR3 has 11 residues. The V end lost 0 bases, the J end lost 12 bases, and 8 bases lay between the germline ends. CDR1 is GTSNPN, CDR2 SVGIG, per germline (reference sequence). The CDR3 DNA reads as TGTGCCTGGAGTGTAGCCGGGCAACTGTTTTTT. Its translation is CAWSVAGQLFF.

The V gene is TRBV20-1, the J gene TRBJ2-1; 10 bases are a match to TRBD2. Trimming at V came to 0 bases and at J to 7 bases, leaving 3 bases not matched to a gene. Germline V gene lookup returns CDR1 DFQATT and CDR2 SNEGSKA (reference sequence). The CDR3 length is 14 residues. Written as DNA, the CDR3 is TGCAGTGCTAGAGAGGCTAGCGGGAGTAATGAGCAGTTCTTC. This encodes CSAREASGSNEQFF.